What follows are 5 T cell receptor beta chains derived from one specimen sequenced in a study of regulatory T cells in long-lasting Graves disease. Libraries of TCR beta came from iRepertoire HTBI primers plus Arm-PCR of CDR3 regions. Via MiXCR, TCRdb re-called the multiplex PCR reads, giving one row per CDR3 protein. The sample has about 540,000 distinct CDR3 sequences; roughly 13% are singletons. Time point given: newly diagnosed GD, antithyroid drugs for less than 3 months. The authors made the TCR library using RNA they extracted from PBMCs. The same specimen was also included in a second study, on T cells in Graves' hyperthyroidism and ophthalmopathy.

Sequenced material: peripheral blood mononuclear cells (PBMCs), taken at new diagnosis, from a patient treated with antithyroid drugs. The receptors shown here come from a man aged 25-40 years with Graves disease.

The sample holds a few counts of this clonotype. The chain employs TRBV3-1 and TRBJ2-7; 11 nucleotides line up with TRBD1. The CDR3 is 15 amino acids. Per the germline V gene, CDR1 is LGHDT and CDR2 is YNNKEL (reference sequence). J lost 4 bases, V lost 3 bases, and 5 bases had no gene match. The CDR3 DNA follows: TGTGCCAGCAGCCAGGCCGGGACAGGGGGTTACGAGCAGTACTTC. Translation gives CASSQAGTGGYEQYF.

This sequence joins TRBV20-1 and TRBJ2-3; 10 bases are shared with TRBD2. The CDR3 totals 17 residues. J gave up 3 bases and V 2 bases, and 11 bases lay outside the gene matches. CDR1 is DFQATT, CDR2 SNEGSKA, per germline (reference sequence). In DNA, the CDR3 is TGCAGTGCTAGACGAGCGGGGGGGGAAGGGGGTACAGATACGCAGTATTTT. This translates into CSARRAGGEGGTDTQYF.

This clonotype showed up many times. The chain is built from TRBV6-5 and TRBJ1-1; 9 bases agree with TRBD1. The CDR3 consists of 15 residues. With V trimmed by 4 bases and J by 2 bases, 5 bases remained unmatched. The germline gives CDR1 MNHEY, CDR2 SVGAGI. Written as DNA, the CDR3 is TGTGCCAGCAGTTCCCAGACAGGGGGAAACACTGAAGCTTTCTTT. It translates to CASSSQTGGNTEAFF.

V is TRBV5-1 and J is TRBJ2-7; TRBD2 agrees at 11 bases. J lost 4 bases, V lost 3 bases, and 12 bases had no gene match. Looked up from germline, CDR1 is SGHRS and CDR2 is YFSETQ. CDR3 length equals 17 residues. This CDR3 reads CASSSEPLAGEPYEQYF. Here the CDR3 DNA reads TGCGCCAGCAGCTCGGAACCACTAGCGGGAGAACCTTACGAGCAGTACTTC.

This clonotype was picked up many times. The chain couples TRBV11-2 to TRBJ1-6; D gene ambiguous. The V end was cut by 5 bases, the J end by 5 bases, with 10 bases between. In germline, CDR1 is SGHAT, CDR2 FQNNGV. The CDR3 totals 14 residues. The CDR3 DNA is TGTGCCAGCAGCATCGGACCCGATAATTCACCCCTCCACTTT. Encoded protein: CASSIGPDNSPLHF.